This paragraph reports one T cell receptor beta chain. Its antigen is unknown. Measured with immunoSEQ multiplex PCR; TCRdb has only the in-frame clones, and not every one. The table includes approximately 90,000 clones, about 90% detected once. This specimen comes from a study of graft-versus-host responses after intestinal transplantation. About the research overall: Grafts that recipients had were multivisceral, liver-intestinal, or isolated intestinal transplants. Recipients were all induced with anti-thymocyte globulin, then given tacrolimus and steroids for two to three years. Overall study findings and caveats: Present in recipient marrow, GvH clones included some that appeared first in ileum or blood. Association was observed between peak circulating GvH clone levels and early post-transplant HvG declines.

Sequenced material: unstimulated CD8+ T cells sorted from spleen or lymph node cells, taken before transplant. The TCR was taken from a human donor who was the organ donor for an intestinal transplant.

The CDR3 DNA is TGTGCCAGCAGCTTTGGCTCGCGGGGGAGCACTGAAGCTTTCTTT. Translated: CASSFGSRGSTEAFF. The V and J genes are TRBV11-1 and TRBJ1-1, with D possibly being TRBD1 (5 bases). V was clipped by 3 bases and J by 4 bases, with 15 bases between them. Germline V lookup: CDR1 SGHAT, CDR2 FQDESV (reference sequence). The CDR3 contains 15 residues.